This T cell receptor beta chain was recorded in a study of OX40 agonist ivuxolimab in advanced cancers. With respect to the entire study: Ivuxolimab, which targeted the costimulatory receptor OX40 (CD134), was an agonistic, fully human IgG2 monoclonal antibody. Intravenous ivuxolimab was administered to patients every 2 weeks at six dose levels: 0.01, 0.1, 0.3, 1.5, 3 and 10 mg/kg. Of the approximately 50 dose-escalation patients, hepatocellular carcinoma was present in 19, melanoma in approximately 15, renal cell carcinoma in 9 and head and neck cancer in 9. The dose-escalation cohort was about 83% male with a mean age of roughly 60 years, ranging from roughly 20 to 85. Patients were allowed to have had prior anti-PD-1, anti-PD-L1 or anti-CTLA-4 therapy, and around two fifths of the dose-escalation patients had been treated with checkpoint inhibitors. Partial responses occurred in three dose-escalation patients: two with cutaneous melanoma and one with hepatocellular carcinoma. The point of sequencing TCRbeta in the periphery was to test whether ivuxolimab changed TCR sequence diversity and drove clonal T-cell expansion. The paper covers the monotherapy dose-escalation part of the phase I ivuxolimab trial, which included N ≈ 54 patients. The paper's findings and limits, for the study overall: Low levels of normalized T-cell clonal expansion were also seen in some nonresponding patients. In partial responders in the 0.1-3.0 mg/kg groups, normalized peripheral clonal expansion was found to be among the lowest, especially among CD8+ T cells. After ivuxolimab, more expanded clones were found on average in CD8+ T cells than in CD4+ T cells. At doses from 0.1 to 3.0 mg/kg, clonal expansion was seen in both CD4+ and CD8+ blood T cells between baseline and week 6. Antigen specificity was not determined for the clonally expanded peripheral T cells.

Concerning this clone itself: Its antigen is not yet known. Base-call qualities are not available, and no considerably larger clone is one nucleotide away.

For sequencing of the TCRbeta CDR3 region, genomic DNA was extracted from the sorted cells. The immunoSEQ Assay was used for sequencing of TCRbeta CDR3 regions. TCRdb re-hosts the immuneACCESS table, in-frame sequences only. Its copies lack some clones; in the studies checked, an unresolved V gene accounts for under half of them, and the cause for the rest is not known. The sample contains about 79,000 clones, about 90% of them found a single time. The top ten clones comprise more than 5.5% of the sample. The trial excluded patients who had a history of autoimmune disease or were on systemic immunosuppression. Peripheral blood for TCR sequencing was collected from all dose cohorts at baseline, on cycle 4 day 1, and on cycle 7 day 1. The samples were drawn from a first-in-human, open-label, multicenter phase I dose-escalation trial of ivuxolimab. The trial enrolled adults with locally advanced or metastatic head and neck squamous cell, hepatocellular, melanoma or renal cell carcinoma. Before TCR sequencing, CD4+ and CD8+ T cells were separately sorted from peripheral blood.

Sequencing used CD4+ or CD8+ T cells sorted from blood, obtained in a trial of the OX40 agonist ivuxolimab. This receptor was taken from an adult with an advanced solid tumor such as melanoma, head and neck, liver or kidney cancer.

The CDR3 reads as follows: CASSLGQGADTQYF. In nucleotide form, the sequence is TGTGCCAGCAGTTTGGGACAGGGCGCAGATACGCAGTATTTT. The chain was built from TRBV6-6 and TRBJ2-3; 9 bases in the middle match TRBD1. Trimming leaves V shorter by 4 bases and J shorter by 4 bases, with the junction holding 3 bases beyond the gene matches. In the germline V gene (reference sequence), CDR1 corresponds to MNHNY and CDR2 to SVGAGI. From its cysteine to its phenylalanine, the CDR3 spans 14 amino acids. Just CDR3 DNA is preserved here, 42 bases in frame from base 1.